This T cell receptor beta chain was observed in a study of cytomegalovirus exposure and HLA in healthy donors. Study outcomes and limitations: Researchers left out some V segments, among them TRBV6-2 and TRBV6-3, as indistinguishable. Association of a missense DCLRE1C variant with TCR beta V- and J-gene trimming was reported in a later analysis. The study put about 180 TCR beta chains on its list as cytomegalovirus-associated. Among the CMV-associated chains, a few were confirmed in vitro as specific for CMV antigens.

PCR employed 60 Vbeta and 13 Jbeta primers. Repertoires were generated with immunoSEQ multiplex PCR, while TCRdb's copy carries only in-frame clones and drops some. The table records 170,000 or so clones, more than 80% of them present only once. CDR3 length equals 17 residues. V lost 5 bases, J lost 2 bases, and 21 bases lay in between. CDR1 is MNHEY, CDR2 SMNVEV, per germline (reference sequence). To note about this clone: Its antigen is not identified.

This receptor was obtained from a boy between 10 and 17 years old in good health and CMV-seronegative. The specimen sequenced was PBMCs. The chain is built from TRBV27 and TRBJ2-5, with D maybe TRBD1 (5 bases). CDR3 coding DNA: TGTGCCAGCAGTCCTAGATCTTTGACAGAATTACAAGAGACCCAGTACTTC. This gives the protein CASSPRSLTELQETQYF.